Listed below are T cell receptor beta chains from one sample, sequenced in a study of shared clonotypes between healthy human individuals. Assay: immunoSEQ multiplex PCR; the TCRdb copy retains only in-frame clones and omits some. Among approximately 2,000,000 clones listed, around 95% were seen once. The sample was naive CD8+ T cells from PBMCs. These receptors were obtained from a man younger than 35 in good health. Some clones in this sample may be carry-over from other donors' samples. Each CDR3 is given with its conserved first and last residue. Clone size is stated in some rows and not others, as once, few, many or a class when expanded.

CDR3: CASSFFLSPGMTEQYF
V: TRBV7-2
size: .

CDR3: CASSSPRTSGSETQYF
V: TRBV28
size: .

CDR3: CASSLGPTGELFF
V: TRBV13
size: .

CDR3: CASSLSGTGIDEQYF
V: TRBV27
size: .

CDR3: CAISERGYEQYF
V: TRBV10-3
size: .

CDR3: CASSSFGRLGYGYTF
V: TRBV5-5
size: .

CDR3: CASSLWGGGADTQYF
V: TRBV5-4
size: .

CDR3: CASSVAGTSAYEQYF
V: TRBV9
size: .

CDR3: CASSLLTGGLNYGYTF
V: TRBV28
size: .

CDR3: CSVPMGPGHSYNEQFF
V: TRBV29-1
size: .

CDR3: CASRAAGDLIFWQYF
V: TRBV27
size: many

CDR3: CASSPDRAYGYTF
V: TRBV28
size: .

CDR3: CASSKQGTAYEQYF
V: TRBV7-9
size: once

CDR3: CASSQDYWQGATEAFF
V: TRBV14
size: .

CDR3: CASSGPGPWGNQPQHF
V: TRBV5-6
size: .

CDR3: CAWSAMGDTQYF
V: TRBV30
size: .

CDR3: CASSYGGGQPQHF
V: TRBV6-5
size: .

CDR3: CASSLDGNTEAFF
V: TRBV27
size: few

CDR3: CASSVRIGGYEQYF
V: TRBV19
size: .

CDR3: CASSQGQPYEQYF
V: TRBV11-1
size: .

CDR3: CASSLLWPPGTGELFF
V: TRBV5-1
size: .

CDR3: CASSIGGYEQYF
V: TRBV19
size: .

CDR3: CASSLLAGVSYEQYF
V: TRBV6-5
size: .

CDR3: CASSEDRDTGELFF
V: TRBV25-1
size: .

CDR3: CASSGTAIGYEQYF
V: TRBV2
size: .

CDR3: CASSQSQRGNEQFF
V: TRBV4-3
size: .